The 28 T cell receptor beta chains given below trace back to one sample, sequenced in a study of blood T cell repertoires in COVID-19 (dated by TCRdb to 2018 to 2021). The receptor library was made with the immunoSEQ multiplex PCR assay. Held by TCRdb, this immuneACCESS table contains in-frame sequences only and omits some clones. Under half of the omission traces to an unresolved V gene where checked; the cause of the rest is unknown. Recorded for this sample are tens of thousands of clones; 86% of them occurred a single time. The top ten clonotypes cover approximately 1.9% of the sample. The sequencing sample was made of peripheral blood. The origin of the receptors is a woman aged 55-70 years with acute or convalescent COVID-19.

The J gene is TRBJ2-3, the V gene TRBV19; 7 bases agree with TRBD1. Per the germline V gene, CDR1 is LNHDA and CDR2 is SQIVND (reference sequence). Trimming took 7 bases from V and 1 from J; bases not matched to a gene: 8. This CDR3 comprises 15 residues. CDR3 sequence: CASTLTGQRTDTQYF. CDR3 DNA sequence: TGTGCCAGTACCCTCACGGGACAGCGCACAGATACGCAGTATTTT.

The chain carries TRBV7-9 and TRBJ2-5; no clear D gene. With 1 base removed from V and 3 bases from J, the gap between germline ends came to 9 bases. Germline assignment: CDR1 SEHNR and CDR2 FQNEAQ (reference sequence). CDR3 length equals 14 residues. CDR3 sequence reads: CASSLGGRKETQYF. The CDR3 nucleotides read TGTGCCAGCAGCTTAGGTGGCAGAAAAGAGACCCAGTACTTC.

The chain combines TRBV9 with TRBJ2-1; TRBD1 aligns across 9 bases. After removal of 4 bases from V and 3 bases from J, the junction contained 8 bases not matched to a gene. CDR1 and CDR2 (germline): SGDLS, YYNGEE. This CDR3 is built from 16 residues. The CDR3 coding sequence is TGTGCCAGCAGCCTACACCGGGACAGGGTCTACAATGAGCAGTTCTTC. It yields the protein CASSLHRDRVYNEQFF.

The chain employs TRBV7-9 and TRBJ2-7; 10 nucleotides match TRBD1. Germline values: CDR1 SEHNR, CDR2 FQNEAQ (reference sequence). The length of the CDR3 is 15 residues. V was clipped by 1 base and J by 3 bases; unmatched bases: 3. CDR3 sequence reads: CASSLVGTGVYEQYF. DNA for the CDR3: TGTGCCAGCAGCTTAGTCGGGACAGGGGTCTACGAGCAGTACTTC.

In its sample, this clone was seen a few times. The J gene is TRBJ2-2, the V gene TRBV4-3; D unresolved. V lost 1 base to trimming and J lost 2 bases, with 5 bases between them. The CDR3 consists of 14 residues. Germline V gene sequence: CDR1 LGHNA, CDR2 YSLEER. For the CDR3, the DNA is TGCGCCAGCAGCCAAGTTCTAAACACCGGGGAGCTGTTTTTT. Translating gives CASSQVLNTGELFF.

As regards this clone: The same CDR3 also results from other DNA sequences found in this sample. J is TRBJ1-5 and V is TRBV5-5; TRBD1 is a possible D gene (5 bases). V was pared by 1 base and J by 7 bases, with 15 bases between. The CDR3 covers 15 residues. Germline CDR1 is SGHKS and CDR2 is YYEKEE (reference sequence). CDR3 sequence reads: CASSLNQGLGQPQHF. The CDR3 DNA reads TGTGCCAGCAGCTTGAATCAGGGTTTGGGGCAGCCCCAGCATTTT.

The rearrangement links TRBV6-5 to TRBJ2-2; D is uncertain. The CDR3 extends over 15 amino acids. Trimming removed 8 bases from V and 3 bases from J, with 16 bases in between. CDR1 and CDR2 (germline): MNHEY, SVGAGI. CDR3 protein: CASVDQSRYTGELFF. For the CDR3, the DNA is TGTGCCAGCGTTGACCAGTCGCGGTACACCGGGGAGCTGTTTTTT.

The chain is built from TRBV28 and TRBJ2-5; D call uncertain. Germline-derived CDR1 and CDR2 are MDHEN and SYDVKM. V was clipped by 5 bases and J by 4 bases, with 17 bases between them. CDR3 length equals 15 residues. The DNA of the CDR3 is TGTGCCAGCAGTCCCCCAATTAGTGGCGGAGAGACCCAGTACTTC. The encoded protein is CASSPPISGGETQYF. The full variable domain, with the rest looked up from reference TRBV28 and TRBJ2-5, is DVKVTQSSRYLVKRTGEKVFLECVQDMDHENMFWYRQDPGLGLRLIYFSYDVKMKEKGDIPEGYSVSREKKERFSLILESASTNQTSMYLCASSPPISGGETQYFGPGTRLLVL.

The J gene is TRBJ2-7, the V gene TRBV7-9, with 9 bases lining up with TRBD1. The junction had 11 bases not matched to a gene; V was cut back by 3 bases and J by 2 bases. CDR3 length equals 17 residues. Per the germline V gene, CDR1 is SEHNR and CDR2 is FQNEAQ (reference sequence). The CDR3 nucleotides read TGTGCCAGCAGCTTGCCACTACCGGGACAGGGAGCCTACGAGCAGTACTTC. Encoded protein: CASSLPLPGQGAYEQYF.

This clone was detected once. The chain combines TRBV4-3 with TRBJ1-1, with 7 bases aligning to TRBD1. Germline lookup yields CDR1 LGHNA and CDR2 YSLEER. The V segment lost 4 bases and the J segment 2 bases; nucleotides outside the gene matches: 4. The CDR3 extends over 14 amino acids. The CDR3 here is CASSRRDSNTEAFF. The CDR3 DNA follows: TGCGCCAGCAGCCGAAGGGACAGCAACACTGAAGCTTTCTTT.

There are a few counts of this clone. The chain has TRBV7-8 and TRBJ2-1; 11 bases map to TRBD2. Losses at the gene ends were 3 bases for V and 6 bases for J; bases not matched to a gene: 7. Germline V gene sequence: CDR1 SGHVS, CDR2 FQNEAQ. The CDR3 length is 16 residues. CDR3 nucleotide sequence: TGTGCCAGCAGCTTCGGGACTAGCGGTACACGCAATGAGCAGTTCTTC. Translation: CASSFGTSGTRNEQFF.

V gene TRBV6-2 or TRBV6-3 combines with J gene TRBJ1-2, with 9 bases that match TRBD1. Germline CDR1 and CDR2: MNHEY and SVGEGT. This CDR3 spans 15 amino acids. The V and J ends lost 6 bases and 3 bases, in that order; junction bases with no gene match: 8. CDR3 in DNA: TGTGCCAGCAGCAAACACCGGGACAGGGACTATGGCTACACCTTC. Translated: CASSKHRDRDYGYTF.

This clone was seen only a few times. The chain links TRBV20-1 to TRBJ2-7; tentative D call: TRBD2 (6 bases). This CDR3 comprises 15 residues. Looked up from germline, CDR1 is DFQATT and CDR2 is SNEGSKA (reference sequence). Trimming left V 3 bases short and J 1 base short, with 16 bases between. The CDR3 DNA reads TGCAGTGCTAGTTTGGGTATCGCGGGATCCTACGAGCAGTACTTC. Translated, it gives CSASLGIAGSYEQYF.

This chain links TRBV6-6 with TRBJ2-7; TRBD2 might be the D (5 bases). The CDR3 has 15 residues. Looked up from germline, CDR1 is MNHNY and CDR2 is SVGAGI (reference sequence). The V end lost 2 bases, the J end lost 5 bases, and 16 bases lay between the germline ends. The CDR3 reads CASSYPASSANEQYF. The CDR3 nucleotides are TGTGCCAGCAGTTACCCGGCTAGCAGCGCCAACGAGCAGTACTTC.

This clone was detected only once. The V gene is TRBV4-3, the J gene TRBJ1-4; D gene uncertain. The length of the CDR3 is 16 residues. The germline V and J ends were trimmed by 3 bases and 7 bases, with 18 bases remaining between them. Per germline, CDR1 LGHNA and CDR2 YSLEER. The CDR3 spells CASSQLRTIEAEKLFF. The CDR3 region has the DNA TGCGCCAGCAGCCAGCTACGGACTATCGAGGCTGAAAAACTGTTTTTT.

The chain carries TRBV7-2 and TRBJ1-1; D is perhaps TRBD1 (5 bases). This CDR3 contains 13 residues. The ends were cut back, 5 bases at V and 3 bases at J, with 10 bases in the middle. Germline V gives CDR1 SGHTA, CDR2 FQGNSA. The CDR3 DNA reads as TGTGCCAGCAGCCGACAGTACGACACTGAAGCTTTCTTT. Amino acids: CASSRQYDTEAFF.

This clone appeared a single time. This rearrangement joins TRBV4-1 to TRBJ1-1; perhaps TRBD1 as D (6 bases). V lost 2 bases to trimming and J lost 5 bases, with 15 bases between them. Germline CDR1 MGHRA, CDR2 YSYEKL. The CDR3 has 15 residues. The CDR3: CASSQNTGRGTEAFF. CDR3 DNA: TGCGCCAGCAGCCAAAATACAGGGCGCGGTACTGAAGCTTTCTTT.

This chain links TRBV5-4 with TRBJ2-7; TRBD2 matches at 11 bases. Unmatched junction bases numbered 5, after V lost 4 bases and J lost 5 bases. Germline-derived CDR1 and CDR2 are SGHNT and YYREEE (reference sequence). This CDR3 contains 14 residues. The CDR3 coding sequence is TGTGCCAGCAGCCTGACTAGCGGGAATAACGAGCAGTACTTC. Protein sequence: CASSLTSGNNEQYF.

The chain is built from TRBV20-1 and TRBJ2-3, with D perhaps TRBD1 (5 bases). This CDR3 is built from 15 residues. Germline values: CDR1 DFQATT, CDR2 SNEGSKA (reference sequence). V lost 3 bases, J lost 0 bases, and 13 bases lay in between. The CDR3 region has the DNA TGCAGTGCTAGTTCTCCAGGGTGGAGCACAGATACGCAGTATTTT. This codes for CSASSPGWSTDTQYF.

The chain joins TRBV12-3 or TRBV12-4 to TRBJ1-5; D unclear. V was cut by 2 bases and J by 8 bases, with 7 bases left in between. The CDR3 contains 12 residues. The CDR3 DNA follows: TGTGCCAGCAGTTTAAACGCGGAGCCCCAGCATTTT. It yields the protein CASSLNAEPQHF.

The CDR3 spells CASSLGTYTGELFF. CDR3 sequence (DNA): TGTGCCAGCAGCTTGGGGACATACACCGGGGAGCTGTTTTTT. The chain joins TRBV5-6 to TRBJ2-2; D is possibly TRBD1 (5 bases). Per the germline V gene, CDR1 is SGHDT and CDR2 is YYEEEE. The V end lost 0 bases, the J end lost 3 bases, and 6 bases lay between the germline ends. The CDR3 extends over 14 amino acids.

The table lists this clone with a few counts. V is TRBV3-1 (or the pseudogene TRBV3-2) and J is TRBJ1-1; D perhaps matches TRBD1 (6 bases). V shed 3 bases and J shed 1 base, with 9 bases lying between them. Germline CDR1 reads LGHDT; CDR2 reads YNNKEL (reference sequence). The CDR3 extends over 14 amino acids. The chain's CDR3 is CASSHRQANTEAFF. The CDR3 nucleotides are TGTGCCAGCAGCCACCGACAGGCGAACACTGAAGCTTTCTTT.

This chain joins TRBV30 and TRBJ1-2; 11 bases fit TRBD1. This CDR3 spans 13 amino acids. CDR1 GTSNPN and CDR2 SVGIG come from the germline V gene (reference sequence). The V and J ends lost 5 bases and 8 bases, in that order; junction bases with no gene match: 7. The CDR3 loop is CAWEDRGLSGYTF. In DNA form, the CDR3 reads TGTGCCTGGGAGGACAGGGGGCTTAGCGGCTACACCTTC.

This clone was observed once. The genes are TRBV5-1 and TRBJ2-1, with a possible D match to TRBD2 (6 bases). This CDR3 spans 11 amino acids. The germline CDR1 and CDR2 sequences are SGHRS and YFSETQ. V was cut by 3 bases and J by 11 bases, with 9 bases left in between. CDR3 region: CASSSGLQQFF. For the CDR3, the DNA is TGCGCCAGCAGCTCCGGACTACAGCAGTTCTTC.

V gene TRBV9 combines with J gene TRBJ2-7, with D perhaps TRBD2 (5 bases). Trimming removed 0 bases at V and 3 bases at J, with 10 bases between. The CDR3 spans 14 residues. Germline loops: CDR1 SGDLS, CDR2 YYNGEE. The CDR3, as DNA: TGTGCCAGCAGCGTAGGAGCGGAACTCTACGAGCAGTACTTC. Translating gives CASSVGAELYEQYF.

J is TRBJ2-1 and V is TRBV9; 10 positions agree with TRBD1. With V trimmed by 5 bases and J by 6 bases, 8 bases remained unmatched. From germline, CDR1 is SGDLS and CDR2 YYNGEE. This CDR3 has 15 residues. CDR3 sequence reads: CASSRTGTGVNEQFF. The DNA of the CDR3 is TGTGCCAGCAGTCGTACAGGGACAGGGGTCAATGAGCAGTTCTTC.

In its sample, this clone was seen a few times. The chain employs TRBV6-2 or TRBV6-3 and TRBJ2-5; D not certain. The V gene lost 2 bases and the J gene lost 5 bases, with 6 bases spanning the gap. CDR3 length equals 12 residues. Germline V CDR1 and CDR2: MNHEY, SVGEGT. In DNA form, the CDR3 reads TGTGCCAGCAGTTACGTCGGGGAGACCCAGTACTTC. As protein: CASSYVGETQYF.

J is TRBJ1-2 and V is TRBV6-6; TRBD1 aligns across 9 bases. Trimming took 8 bases from V and 3 from J; bases not matched to a gene: 7. Germline V CDR1 and CDR2: MNHNY, SVGAGI (reference sequence). CDR3 length: 14 residues. The CDR3 is CASGQGPAHYGYTF. CDR3 in DNA: TGTGCCAGCGGACAGGGGCCGGCCCACTATGGCTACACCTTC.